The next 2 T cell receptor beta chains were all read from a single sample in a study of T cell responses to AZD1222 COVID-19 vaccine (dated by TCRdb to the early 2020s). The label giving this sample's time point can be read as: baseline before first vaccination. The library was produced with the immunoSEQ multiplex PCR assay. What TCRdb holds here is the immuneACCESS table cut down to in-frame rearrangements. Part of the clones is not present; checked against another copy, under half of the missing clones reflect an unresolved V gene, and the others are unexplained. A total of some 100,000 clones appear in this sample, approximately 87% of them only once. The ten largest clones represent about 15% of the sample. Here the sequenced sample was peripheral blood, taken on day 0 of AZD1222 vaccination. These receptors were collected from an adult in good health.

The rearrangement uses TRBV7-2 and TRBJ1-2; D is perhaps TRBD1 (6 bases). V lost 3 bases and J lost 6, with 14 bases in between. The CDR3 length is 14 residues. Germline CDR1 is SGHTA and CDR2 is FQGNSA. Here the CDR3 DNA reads TGTGCCAGCAGCTTTCAGGGGCAGCAACATGGCTACACCTTC. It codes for CASSFQGQQHGYTF.

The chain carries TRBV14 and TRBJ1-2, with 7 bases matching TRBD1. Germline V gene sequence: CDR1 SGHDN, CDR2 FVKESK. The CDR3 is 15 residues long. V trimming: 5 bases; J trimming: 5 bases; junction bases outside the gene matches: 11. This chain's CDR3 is CASSIRQGPLYGYTF. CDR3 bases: TGTGCCAGCAGCATTCGACAGGGCCCTTTGTATGGCTACACCTTC.